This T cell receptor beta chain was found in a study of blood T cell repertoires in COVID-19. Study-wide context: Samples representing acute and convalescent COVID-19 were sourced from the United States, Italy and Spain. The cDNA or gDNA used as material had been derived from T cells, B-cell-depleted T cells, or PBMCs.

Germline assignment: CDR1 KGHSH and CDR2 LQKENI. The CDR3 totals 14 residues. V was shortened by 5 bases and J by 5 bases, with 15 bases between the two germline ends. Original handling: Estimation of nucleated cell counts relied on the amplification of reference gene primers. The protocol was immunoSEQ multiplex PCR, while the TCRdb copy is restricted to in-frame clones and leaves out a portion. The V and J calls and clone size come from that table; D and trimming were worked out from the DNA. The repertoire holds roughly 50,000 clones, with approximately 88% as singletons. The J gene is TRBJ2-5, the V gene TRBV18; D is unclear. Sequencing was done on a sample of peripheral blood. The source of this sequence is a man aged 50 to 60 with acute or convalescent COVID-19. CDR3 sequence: CASSEQKESETQYF. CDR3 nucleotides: TGTGCCAGCTCAGAACAAAAGGAGAGTGAGACCCAGTACTTC.